This TCR beta chain was sequenced for a study of cytomegalovirus exposure and HLA in healthy donors. Looking at the study overall: Among roughly 180 million T cells, an earlier analysis found roughly 100 million unique TCR beta sequences.

The PCR had 60 Vbeta and 13 Jbeta primers. The assay was immunoSEQ multiplex PCR, and TCRdb's table has in-frame clones only and misses some. The sample includes approximately 110,000 clones, under 80% of them seen just once. V lost 6 bases, J lost 4 bases, and 10 bases stayed unmatched. This CDR3 spans 15 amino acids. Germline V gene sequence: CDR1 MDHEN, CDR2 SYDVKM. Sequenced material: PBMCs. The chain has TRBV28 and TRBJ1-1; 8 positions agree with TRBD1. The sequence was obtained from a woman aged 35 to 49 in good health and CMV-seropositive. The CDR3 bases are TGTGCCAGCAGCACAGGGGGTCTATCGTCCACTGAAGCTTTCTTT. This codes for CASSTGGLSSTEAFF.